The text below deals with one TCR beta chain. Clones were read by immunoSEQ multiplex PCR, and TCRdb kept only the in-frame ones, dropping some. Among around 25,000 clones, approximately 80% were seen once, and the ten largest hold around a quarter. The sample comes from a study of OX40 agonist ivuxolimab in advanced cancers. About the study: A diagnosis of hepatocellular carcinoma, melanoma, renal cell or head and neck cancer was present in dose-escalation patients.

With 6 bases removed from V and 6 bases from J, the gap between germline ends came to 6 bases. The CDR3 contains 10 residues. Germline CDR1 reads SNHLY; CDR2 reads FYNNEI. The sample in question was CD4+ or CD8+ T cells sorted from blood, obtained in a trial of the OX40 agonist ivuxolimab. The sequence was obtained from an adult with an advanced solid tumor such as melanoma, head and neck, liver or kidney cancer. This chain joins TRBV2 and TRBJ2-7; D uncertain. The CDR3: CASRMSEQYF. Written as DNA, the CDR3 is TGTGCCAGCAGGATGTCCGAGCAGTACTTC.